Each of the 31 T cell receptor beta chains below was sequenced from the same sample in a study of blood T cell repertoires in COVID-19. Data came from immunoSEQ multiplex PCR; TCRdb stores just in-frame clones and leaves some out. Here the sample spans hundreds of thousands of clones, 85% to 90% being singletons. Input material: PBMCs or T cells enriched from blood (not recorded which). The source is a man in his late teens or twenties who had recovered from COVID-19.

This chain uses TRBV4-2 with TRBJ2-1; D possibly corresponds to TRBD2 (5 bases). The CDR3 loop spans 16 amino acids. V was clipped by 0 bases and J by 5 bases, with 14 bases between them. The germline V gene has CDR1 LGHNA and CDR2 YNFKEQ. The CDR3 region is CASSQDIRWENNEQFF. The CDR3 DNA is TGTGCCAGCAGCCAAGATATCCGATGGGAGAACAATGAGCAGTTCTTC.

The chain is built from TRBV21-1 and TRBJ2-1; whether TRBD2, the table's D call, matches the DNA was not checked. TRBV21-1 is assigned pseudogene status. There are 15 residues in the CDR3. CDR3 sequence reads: CASTYSGGLYNEQFF. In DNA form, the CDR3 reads TGTGCCAGCACCTATAGCGGGGGGCTCTACAATGAGCAGTTCTTC.

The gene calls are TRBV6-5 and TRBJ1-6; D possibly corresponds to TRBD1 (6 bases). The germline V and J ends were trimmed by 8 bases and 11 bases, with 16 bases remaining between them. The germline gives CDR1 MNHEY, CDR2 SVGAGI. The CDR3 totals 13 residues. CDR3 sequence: CASREGGLTPLHF. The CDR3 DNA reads TGTGCCAGCCGGGAGGGGGGGCTTACACCCCTCCACTTT.

The CDR3 reads CASSQAGAAGELFF. The CDR3 bases are TGCGCCAGCAGTCAAGCGGGTGCGGCCGGGGAGCTGTTTTTT. V gene TRBV10-2 combines with J gene TRBJ2-2; possibly TRBD2 for D (6 bases). Trimming took 5 bases from V and 6 from J, leaving 13 bases between them. The CDR3 runs to 14 residues. Germline assignment: CDR1 WSHSY and CDR2 SAAADI.

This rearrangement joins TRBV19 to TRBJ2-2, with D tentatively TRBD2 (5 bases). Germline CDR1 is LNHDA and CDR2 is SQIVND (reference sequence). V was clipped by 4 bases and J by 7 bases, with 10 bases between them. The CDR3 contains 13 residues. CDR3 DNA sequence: TGTGCCAGTAGTAAGGCTGGAGGCGGGGAGCTGTTTTTT. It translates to CASSKAGGGELFF.

The CDR3 bases are TGTGCCAGCAGGGAGACCTCCAGCCAGCCCCAGCATTTT. Its translation: CASRETSSQPQHF. This chain links TRBV12-3 or TRBV12-4 with TRBJ1-5, with unresolved D. V was shortened by 6 bases and J by 7 bases, with 13 bases between the two germline ends. The CDR3 consists of 13 residues.

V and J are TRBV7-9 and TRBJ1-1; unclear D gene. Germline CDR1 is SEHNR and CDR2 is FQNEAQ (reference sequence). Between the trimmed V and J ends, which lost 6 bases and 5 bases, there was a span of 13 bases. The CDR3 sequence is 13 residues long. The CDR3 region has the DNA TGTGCCAGCAGAGAGGGTACGGGAACTGAAGCTTTCTTT. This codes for CASREGTGTEAFF.

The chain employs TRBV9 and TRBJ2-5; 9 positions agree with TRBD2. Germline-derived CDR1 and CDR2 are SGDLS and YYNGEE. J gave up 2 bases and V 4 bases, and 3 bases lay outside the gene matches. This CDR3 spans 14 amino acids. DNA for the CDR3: TGTGCCAGCAGCAAAGCGGGGGGACAAGAGACCCAGTACTTC. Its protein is CASSKAGGQETQYF.

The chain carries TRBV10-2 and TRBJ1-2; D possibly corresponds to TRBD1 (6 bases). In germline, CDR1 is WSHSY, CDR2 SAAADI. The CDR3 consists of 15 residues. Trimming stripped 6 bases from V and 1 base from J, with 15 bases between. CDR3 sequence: CASSRETGDNYGYTF. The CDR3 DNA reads TGCGCCAGCAGCCGAGAGACAGGAGATAACTATGGCTACACCTTC.

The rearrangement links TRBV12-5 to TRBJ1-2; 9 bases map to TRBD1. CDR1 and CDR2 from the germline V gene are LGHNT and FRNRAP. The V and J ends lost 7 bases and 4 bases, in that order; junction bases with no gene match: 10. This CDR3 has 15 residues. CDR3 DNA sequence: TGTGCTAGTGCCGAAACAGGGGGCCATGGCTATGGCTACACCTTC. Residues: CASAETGGHGYGYTF.

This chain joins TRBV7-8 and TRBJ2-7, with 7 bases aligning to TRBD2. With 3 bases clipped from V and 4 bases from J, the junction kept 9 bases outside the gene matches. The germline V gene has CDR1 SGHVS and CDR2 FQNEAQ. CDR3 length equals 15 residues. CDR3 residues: CASSFGGSALYEQYF. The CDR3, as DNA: TGTGCCAGCAGCTTCGGCGGGAGCGCTTTATACGAGCAGTACTTC.

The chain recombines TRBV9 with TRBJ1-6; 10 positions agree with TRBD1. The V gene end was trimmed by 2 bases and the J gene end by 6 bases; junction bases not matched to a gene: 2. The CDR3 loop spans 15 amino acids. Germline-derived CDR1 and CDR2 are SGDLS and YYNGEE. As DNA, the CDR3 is TGTGCCAGCAGCGTTAGGACAGGGGGTAATTCACCCCTCCACTTT. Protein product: CASSVRTGGNSPLHF.

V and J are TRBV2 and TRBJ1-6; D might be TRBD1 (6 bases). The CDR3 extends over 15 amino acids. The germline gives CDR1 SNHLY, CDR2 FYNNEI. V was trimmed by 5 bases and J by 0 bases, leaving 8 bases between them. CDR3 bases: TGTGCCAGCAGTAAGGACAGCTCCTATAATTCACCCCTCCACTTT. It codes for CASSKDSSYNSPLHF.

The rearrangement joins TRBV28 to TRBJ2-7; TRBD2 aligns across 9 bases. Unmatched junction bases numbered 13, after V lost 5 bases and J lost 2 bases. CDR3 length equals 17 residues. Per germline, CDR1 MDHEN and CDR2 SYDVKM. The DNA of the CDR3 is TGTGCCAGCAGTCCCCCTGTGGGGAGCGGGAGGCCCTACGAGCAGTACTTC. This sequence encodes CASSPPVGSGRPYEQYF.

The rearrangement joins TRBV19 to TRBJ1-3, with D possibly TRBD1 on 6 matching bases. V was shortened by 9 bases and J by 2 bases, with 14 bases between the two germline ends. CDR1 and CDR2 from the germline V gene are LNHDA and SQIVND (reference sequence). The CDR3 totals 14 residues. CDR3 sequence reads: CASREGVTGNTIYF. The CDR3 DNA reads TGTGCCAGCCGGGAGGGGGTCACTGGAAACACCATATATTTT.

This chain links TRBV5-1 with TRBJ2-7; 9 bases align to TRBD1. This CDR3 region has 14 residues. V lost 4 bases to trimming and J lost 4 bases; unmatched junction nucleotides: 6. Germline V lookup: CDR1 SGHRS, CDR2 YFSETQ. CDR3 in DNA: TGCGCCAGCAGCCCTGGCGACAGGGGGTACGAGCAGTACTTC. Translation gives CASSPGDRGYEQYF.

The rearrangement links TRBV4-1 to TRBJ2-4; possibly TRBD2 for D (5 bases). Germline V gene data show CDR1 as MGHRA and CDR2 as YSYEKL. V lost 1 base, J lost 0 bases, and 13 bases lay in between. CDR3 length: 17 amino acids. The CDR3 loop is CASSQGAGGLAKNIQYF. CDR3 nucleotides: TGCGCCAGCAGCCAAGGGGCTGGCGGGTTAGCCAAAAACATTCAGTACTTC.

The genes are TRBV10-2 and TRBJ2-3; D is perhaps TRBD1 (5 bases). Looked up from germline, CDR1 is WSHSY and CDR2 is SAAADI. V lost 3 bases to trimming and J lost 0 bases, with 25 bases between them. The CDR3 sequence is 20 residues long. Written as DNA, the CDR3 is TGCGCCAGCAGTGACTTACCCCAATTAGGGGCCCAAACTAGCACAGATACGCAGTATTTT. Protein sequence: CASSDLPQLGAQTSTDTQYF.

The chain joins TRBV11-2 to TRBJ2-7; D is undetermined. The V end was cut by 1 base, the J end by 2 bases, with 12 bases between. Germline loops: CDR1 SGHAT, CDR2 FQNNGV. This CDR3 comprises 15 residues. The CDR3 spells CASSLGQLVAYEQYF. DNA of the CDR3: TGTGCCAGCAGCTTAGGGCAGCTAGTTGCCTACGAGCAGTACTTC.

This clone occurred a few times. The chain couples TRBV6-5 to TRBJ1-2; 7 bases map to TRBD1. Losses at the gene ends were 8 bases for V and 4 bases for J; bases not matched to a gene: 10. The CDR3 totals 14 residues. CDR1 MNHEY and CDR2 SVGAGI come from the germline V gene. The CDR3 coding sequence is TGTGCCAGCGGGTCTCAGGGGGGTGGCTATGGCTACACCTTC. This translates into CASGSQGGGYGYTF.

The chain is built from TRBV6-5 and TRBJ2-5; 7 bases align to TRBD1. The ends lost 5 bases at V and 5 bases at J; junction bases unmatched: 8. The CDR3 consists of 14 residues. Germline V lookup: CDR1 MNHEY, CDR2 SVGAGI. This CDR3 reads CASSPRTGRETQYF. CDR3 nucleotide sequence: TGTGCCAGCAGTCCTAGGACAGGACGGGAGACCCAGTACTTC.

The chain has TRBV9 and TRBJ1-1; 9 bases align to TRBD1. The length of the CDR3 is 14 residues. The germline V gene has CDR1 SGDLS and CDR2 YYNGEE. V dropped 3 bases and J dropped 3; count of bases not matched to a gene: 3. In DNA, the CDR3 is TGTGCCAGCAGCGGCGGGACAGGGCACACTGAAGCTTTCTTT. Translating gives CASSGGTGHTEAFF.

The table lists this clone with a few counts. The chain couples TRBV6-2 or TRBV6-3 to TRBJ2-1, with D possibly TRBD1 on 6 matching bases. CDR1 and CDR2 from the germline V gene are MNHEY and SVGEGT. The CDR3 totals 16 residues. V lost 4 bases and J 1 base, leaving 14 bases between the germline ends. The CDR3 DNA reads TGTGCCAGCAGTTCTCTCTCAGGACAGTCCTACAATGAGCAGTTCTTC. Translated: CASSSLSGQSYNEQFF.

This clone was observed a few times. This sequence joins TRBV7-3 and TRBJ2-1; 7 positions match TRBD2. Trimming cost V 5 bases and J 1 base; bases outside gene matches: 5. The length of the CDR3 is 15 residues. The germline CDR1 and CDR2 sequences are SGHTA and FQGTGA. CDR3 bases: TGTGCCAGCAGCCCTAGCGGCGCTTCCTACAATGAGCAGTTCTTC. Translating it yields CASSPSGASYNEQFF.

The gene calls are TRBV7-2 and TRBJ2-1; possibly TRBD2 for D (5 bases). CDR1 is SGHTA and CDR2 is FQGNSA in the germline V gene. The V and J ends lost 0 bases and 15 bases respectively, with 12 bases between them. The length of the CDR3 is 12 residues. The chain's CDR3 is CASSLAGIGGFF. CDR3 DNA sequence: TGTGCCAGCAGCTTAGCCGGAATAGGAGGGTTCTTC.

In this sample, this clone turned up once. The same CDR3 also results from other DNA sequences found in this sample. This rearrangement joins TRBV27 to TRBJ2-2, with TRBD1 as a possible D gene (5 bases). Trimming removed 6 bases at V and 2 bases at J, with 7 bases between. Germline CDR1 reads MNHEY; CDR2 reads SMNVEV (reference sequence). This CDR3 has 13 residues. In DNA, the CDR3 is TGTGCCAGCAGGGGGCAAAACACCGGGGAGCTGTTTTTT. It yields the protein CASRGQNTGELFF.

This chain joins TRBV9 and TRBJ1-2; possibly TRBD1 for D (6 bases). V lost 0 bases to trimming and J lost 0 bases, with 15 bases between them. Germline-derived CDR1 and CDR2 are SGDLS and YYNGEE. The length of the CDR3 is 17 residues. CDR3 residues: CASSVGTGKPSNYGYTF. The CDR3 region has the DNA TGTGCCAGCAGCGTAGGAACAGGGAAACCGTCTAACTATGGCTACACCTTC.

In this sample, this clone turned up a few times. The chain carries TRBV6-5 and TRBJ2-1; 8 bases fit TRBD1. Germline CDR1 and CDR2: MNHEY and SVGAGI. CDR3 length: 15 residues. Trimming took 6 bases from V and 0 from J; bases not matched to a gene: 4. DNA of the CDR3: TGTGCCAGCAGCTGGGGACAGGTCTCCTACAATGAGCAGTTCTTC. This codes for CASSWGQVSYNEQFF.

The DNA of the CDR3 is TGTGCCTGGAAACTCCCCCGGGGACAGAAGAATGAAAAACTGTTTTTT. Its translation: CAWKLPRGQKNEKLFF. This chain uses TRBV30 with TRBJ1-4, with 7 nucleotides matching TRBD1. This CDR3 spans 16 amino acids. The germline CDR1 and CDR2 sequences are GTSNPN and SVGIG (reference sequence). The ends lost 4 bases at V and 5 bases at J; junction bases unmatched: 13.

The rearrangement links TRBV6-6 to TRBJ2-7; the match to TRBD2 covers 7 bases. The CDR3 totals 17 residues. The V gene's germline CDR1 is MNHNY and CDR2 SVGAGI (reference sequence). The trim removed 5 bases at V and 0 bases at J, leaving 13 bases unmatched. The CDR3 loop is CASSRAGGSGLSYEQYF. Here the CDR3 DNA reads TGTGCCAGCAGTCGCGCGGGCGGGAGCGGCCTCTCCTACGAGCAGTACTTC.

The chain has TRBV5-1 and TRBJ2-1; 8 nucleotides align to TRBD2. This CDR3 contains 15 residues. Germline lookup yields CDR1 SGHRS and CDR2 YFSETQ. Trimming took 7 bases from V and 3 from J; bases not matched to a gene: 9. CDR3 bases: TGCGCCAGCGCCCAGCGGGAGAGTATCTACAATGAGCAGTTCTTC. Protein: CASAQRESIYNEQFF.